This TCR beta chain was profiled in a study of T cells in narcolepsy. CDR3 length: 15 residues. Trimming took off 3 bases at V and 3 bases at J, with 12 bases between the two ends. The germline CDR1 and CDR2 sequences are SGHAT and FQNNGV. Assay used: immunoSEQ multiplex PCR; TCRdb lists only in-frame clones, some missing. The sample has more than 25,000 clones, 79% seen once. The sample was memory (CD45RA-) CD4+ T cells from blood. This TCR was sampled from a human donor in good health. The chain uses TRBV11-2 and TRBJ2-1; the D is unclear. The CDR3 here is CASSLTLTFYNEQFF. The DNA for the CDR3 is TGTGCCAGCAGCTTGACGTTGACTTTCTACAATGAGCAGTTCTTC.